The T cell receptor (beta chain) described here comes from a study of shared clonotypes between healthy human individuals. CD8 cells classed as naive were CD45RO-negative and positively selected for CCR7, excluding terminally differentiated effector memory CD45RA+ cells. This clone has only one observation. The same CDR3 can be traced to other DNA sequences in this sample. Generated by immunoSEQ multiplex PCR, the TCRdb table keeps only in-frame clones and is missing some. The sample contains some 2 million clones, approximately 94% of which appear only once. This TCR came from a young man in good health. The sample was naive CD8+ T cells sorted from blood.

The CDR3 spells CASSLGDYEQYF. In DNA form, the CDR3 reads TGTGCCAGCAGCTTGGGGGACTACGAGCAGTACTTC. V gene TRBV7-2 combines with J gene TRBJ2-7, with D perhaps given as TRBD1 or TRBD2 (5 bases each). The CDR3 spans 12 residues. The germline V gene encodes CDR1 SGHTA and CDR2 FQGNSA. V was shortened by 3 bases and J by 3 bases, with 6 bases between the two germline ends.